The 14 T cell receptor beta chains below all came from one sample that was sequenced in a study of shared clonotypes between healthy human individuals. Naive CD8 cells comprised CD45RO-negative, CCR7-positively selected cells, excluding terminally differentiated effector memory CD45RA+ cells. TCRdb's copy holds only in-frame clones and misses some; the assay was immunoSEQ multiplex PCR. The data contain under 2,000,000 clones, just under 95% of them singletons. The sequencing sample was made of naive CD8+ T cells sorted from blood. These receptors all come from a man aged 18 to 30 in good health.

The rearrangement uses TRBV27 and TRBJ2-5; 8 bases are a match to TRBD2. After removal of 7 bases from V and 1 base from J, the junction contained 5 bases not matched to a gene. The CDR3 is 14 residues long. Germline-derived CDR1 and CDR2 are MNHEY and SMNVEV (reference sequence). The DNA for the CDR3 is TGTGCCAGCAAGGAAGCGGGAGTCCAAGAGACCCAGTACTTC. Its translation: CASKEAGVQETQYF.

In this sample, this clone turned up once. The rearrangement joins TRBV11-3 to TRBJ2-5; unclear D gene. The V end lost 4 bases, the J end lost 2 bases, and 11 bases lay between the germline ends. CDR3 length: 14 residues. Looked up from germline, CDR1 is SGHNT and CDR2 is YENEEA. In nucleotides, the CDR3 is TGTGCCAGCAGCTCCGGGCCAGTTCAAGAGACCCAGTACTTC. This sequence encodes CASSSGPVQETQYF.

The chain carries TRBV12-1 and TRBJ2-2; TRBD1 reflects the table's D call only, with no check against the DNA. TRBV12-1 is a documented pseudogene. The CDR3 is made up of 15 amino acids. CDR3 nucleotide sequence: TGTGCCAGCAGCTTTGACACCAGGAACGGCGGGGAGCTGTTTTTT. This encodes CASSFDTRNGGELFF.

This clone was detected only once. J is TRBJ2-5 and V is TRBV10-1; 8 bases align to TRBD2. Germline-derived CDR1 and CDR2 are WNHNN and SYGVQD (reference sequence). CDR3 length: 15 residues. J lost 3 bases, V lost 0 bases, and 3 bases had no gene match. This CDR3 is CASSESGGAEETQYF. DNA for the CDR3: TGCGCCAGCAGTGAGTCCGGGGGGGCCGAAGAGACCCAGTACTTC.

The V call is TRBV15, the J call TRBJ1-1; TRBD1 agrees at 8 bases. After removal of 5 bases from V and 5 bases from J, the junction contained 4 bases not matched to a gene. Germline assignment: CDR1 LNHNV and CDR2 YYDKDF (reference sequence). The CDR3 runs 13 residues. The DNA for the CDR3 is TGTGCCACCAGCCTCCGGACAGGGACTGAAGCTTTCTTT. Amino acid sequence: CATSLRTGTEAFF.

Concerning this clone itself: This sample includes further DNA sequences coding for the same CDR3. The V gene is TRBV5-1, the J gene TRBJ2-5; no firm D call. V lost 2 bases and J lost 2, with 7 bases in between. This CDR3 is built from 13 residues. The germline V gene has CDR1 SGHRS and CDR2 YFSETQ. CDR3 nucleotide sequence: TGCGCCAGCAGCTTAAGACCGCAAGAGACCCAGTACTTC. As protein: CASSLRPQETQYF.

A remark on this clone: The same CDR3 is also encoded by other DNA sequences in this sample. The chain uses TRBV6-5 and TRBJ2-7; 9 bases are a match to TRBD2. The CDR3 covers 14 residues. V shed 0 bases and J 3 bases; nucleotides not matched to a gene: 0. Per the germline V gene, CDR1 is MNHEY and CDR2 is SVGAGI. CDR3 in amino acids: CASSYSRGGYEQYF. CDR3 coding DNA: TGTGCCAGCAGTTACTCGCGGGGGGGCTACGAGCAGTACTTC.

The chain is built from TRBV10-3 and TRBJ2-7; 8 bases align to TRBD2. Looked up from germline, CDR1 is ENHRY and CDR2 is SYGVKD. This CDR3 contains 16 residues. V lost 0 bases to trimming and J lost 4 bases; unmatched junction nucleotides: 8. The DNA of the CDR3 is TGTGCCATCAGTGAGTCGCTCGGGACTAGATTTTACGAGCAGTACTTC. It codes for CAISESLGTRFYEQYF.

The chain recombines TRBV19 with TRBJ2-7; D is possibly TRBD2 (5 bases). The V gene's germline CDR1 is LNHDA and CDR2 SQIVND (reference sequence). The germline V and J ends were trimmed by 3 bases and 0 bases, with 15 bases remaining between them. The CDR3 loop spans 16 amino acids. CDR3 loop: CASSMLKRRSSYEQYF. The DNA of the CDR3 is TGTGCCAGTAGTATGCTTAAGCGGAGGAGCTCCTACGAGCAGTACTTC.

The chain employs TRBV27 and TRBJ2-1, with D perhaps matching TRBD1 or TRBD2 (6 bases each). CDR3 length equals 12 residues. CDR1 is MNHEY and CDR2 is SMNVEV in the germline V gene (reference sequence). Deletions cut 5 bases from V and 10 bases from J, with 12 bases between. The CDR3 nucleotides read TGTGCCAGCAGTCCGGGGGCCAGCGAGCAGTTCTTC. It encodes CASSPGASEQFF.

A single count supports this clone. The chain employs TRBV4-1 and TRBJ1-2; 8 bases are a match to TRBD1. This CDR3 region has 17 residues. Trimming took 0 bases from V and 1 from J; bases not matched to a gene: 7. From germline, CDR1 is MGHRA and CDR2 YSYEKL. The CDR3 loop is CASSQDLRDRSNYGYTF. The CDR3 bases are TGCGCCAGCAGCCAAGATCTAAGGGACAGGAGTAACTATGGCTACACCTTC.

This clone was found a few times. V is TRBV7-9 and J is TRBJ2-2, with D unclear. The germline V gene encodes CDR1 SEHNR and CDR2 FQNEAQ (reference sequence). Trimming took off 5 bases at V and 6 bases at J, with 13 bases between the two ends. CDR3 size: 14 residues. DNA for the CDR3: TGTGCCAGCAGCCCGCCTCTAGATCCCGGGGAGCTGTTTTTT. Residues: CASSPPLDPGELFF.

The rearrangement links TRBV14 to TRBJ2-1, with a tentative D call TRBD1 (5 bases). In germline, CDR1 is SGHDN, CDR2 FVKESK. V lost 3 bases and J lost 9, with 9 bases in between. This CDR3 region has 12 residues. The CDR3 here is CASSQQGSEQFF. The CDR3 coding sequence is TGTGCCAGCAGCCAGCAGGGAAGTGAGCAGTTCTTC.

The V call is TRBV7-8, the J call TRBJ2-7; 13 bases line up with TRBD2. CDR3 length: 18 residues. CDR1 and CDR2 from the germline V gene are SGHVS and FQNEAQ. V trimming: 5 bases; J trimming: 3 bases; junction bases outside the gene matches: 13. The CDR3 loop reads CASSPPGWGLAGNYEQYF. The DNA for the CDR3 is TGTGCCAGCAGCCCCCCTGGATGGGGACTAGCGGGGAACTACGAGCAGTACTTC.